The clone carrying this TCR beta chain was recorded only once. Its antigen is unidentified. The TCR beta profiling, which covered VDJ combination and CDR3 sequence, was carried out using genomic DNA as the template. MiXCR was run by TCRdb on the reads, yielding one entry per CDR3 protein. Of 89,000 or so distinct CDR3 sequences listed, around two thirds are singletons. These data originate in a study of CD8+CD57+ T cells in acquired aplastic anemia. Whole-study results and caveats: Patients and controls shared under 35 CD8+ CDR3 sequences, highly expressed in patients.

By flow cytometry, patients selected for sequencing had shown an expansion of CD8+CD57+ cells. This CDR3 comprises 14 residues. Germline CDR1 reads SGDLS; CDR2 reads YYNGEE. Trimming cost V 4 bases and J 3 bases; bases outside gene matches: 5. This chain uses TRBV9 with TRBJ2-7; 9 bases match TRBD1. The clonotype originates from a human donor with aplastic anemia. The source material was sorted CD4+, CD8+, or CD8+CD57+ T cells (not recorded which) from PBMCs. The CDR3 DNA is TGTGCCAGCAGCCCGGGACAGGGTTACTACGAGCAGTACTTC. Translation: CASSPGQGYYEQYF. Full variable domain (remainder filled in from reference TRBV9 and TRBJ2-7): DSGVTQTPKHLITATGQRVTLRCSPRSGDLSVYWYQQSLDQGLQFLIQYYNGEERAKGNILERFSAQQFPDLHSELNLSSLELGDSALYFCASSPGQGYYEQYFGPGTRLTVT.